The 9 T cell receptor beta chains below were found in one sample sequenced in a study of T cell responses to AZD1222 COVID-19 vaccine. Using immunoSEQ multiplex PCR, the repertoire was profiled, and TCRdb retains in-frame clones only, with some absent. The sample carries about 180,000 clones, around 94% recorded once. The specimen comprised peripheral blood, sampled 28 days after the second AZD1222 dose. Receptors were obtained from an adult who received the AZD1222 COVID-19 vaccine.

This chain connects TRBV7-9 to TRBJ2-2; a possible D gene is TRBD1 (6 bases). This CDR3 region has 15 residues. CDR1 is SEHNR, CDR2 FQNEAQ, per germline (reference sequence). Trimming stripped 5 bases from V and 2 bases from J, with 12 bases between. CDR3 protein: CASSPRGFNTGELFF. The CDR3 region has the DNA TGTGCCAGCAGCCCTAGGGGGTTCAACACCGGGGAGCTGTTTTTT.

This clone was seen more than once but under ten times. The chain recombines TRBV29-1 with TRBJ1-2, with TRBD1 matching 9 bases. The CDR3 is 12 amino acids. With V trimmed by 6 bases and J by 6 bases, 5 bases remained unmatched. Looked up from germline, CDR1 is SQVTM and CDR2 is ANQGSEA. CDR3 protein: CSVKTGGHGYTF. CDR3 DNA sequence: TGCAGCGTCAAAACAGGGGGCCATGGCTACACCTTC.

The chain couples TRBV4-3 to TRBJ2-1, with 8 bases that match TRBD2. This CDR3 spans 16 amino acids. Trimming cost V 4 bases and J 8 bases; bases outside gene matches: 13. Germline CDR1 reads LGHNA; CDR2 reads YSLEER. In nucleotides, the CDR3 is TGCGCCAGCAGCCCCGTAATAGCGGGGCCCGAGGATGAGCAGTTCTTC. This translates into CASSPVIAGPEDEQFF.

The chain carries TRBV19 and TRBJ1-5; the D gene is possibly TRBD1 (5 bases). This CDR3 region has 17 residues. The V gene lost 1 base and the J gene lost 2 bases, with 15 bases spanning the gap. Germline lookup yields CDR1 LNHDA and CDR2 SQIVND (reference sequence). In DNA, the CDR3 is TGTGCCAGTAGTATAGTTCTACCGGGGGATGGCAATCAGCCCCAGCATTTT. Amino acid sequence: CASSIVLPGDGNQPQHF.

The V and J genes are TRBV7-2 and TRBJ1-2; maybe TRBD1 (5 bases). V lost 9 bases and J lost 2, with 19 bases in between. CDR1 is SGHTA, CDR2 FQGNSA, per germline. The CDR3 loop spans 15 amino acids. The CDR3 protein is CASSGRGMDNYGYTF. The DNA of the CDR3 is TGTGCCAGTTCCGGACGGGGGATGGACAACTATGGCTACACCTTC.

This chain uses TRBV10-3 with TRBJ2-3; D is unclear. V lost 3 bases to trimming and J lost 6 bases, with 7 bases between them. CDR1 and CDR2 (germline): ENHRY, SYGVKD. CDR3 length equals 12 residues. The CDR3, as DNA: TGTGCCATCAGTGACGCACGCGATACGCAGTATTTT. Protein: CAISDARDTQYF.

The V gene is TRBV6-5, the J gene TRBJ1-5; a weak D match, TRBD1 (5 bases). From germline, CDR1 is MNHEY and CDR2 SVGAGI. CDR3 length: 15 amino acids. Trimming removed 6 bases from V and 0 bases from J, with 12 bases in between. CDR3 sequence (DNA): TGTGCCAGCAGCCTCGACAGTTTTAGCAATCAGCCCCAGCATTTT. It codes for CASSLDSFSNQPQHF.

The chain links TRBV11-3 to TRBJ1-4; D gene uncertain. The CDR3 extends over 16 amino acids. Germline assignment: CDR1 SGHNT and CDR2 YENEEA. Trimming pared 5 bases from V and 0 bases from J, leaving 13 bases between. The CDR3 is CASSRAPRATNEKLFF. The CDR3 DNA sequence: TGTGCCAGCAGCCGTGCCCCCCGGGCAACTAATGAAAAACTGTTTTTT. Full variable domain (rest looked up from reference TRBV11-3 and TRBJ1-4): EAGVVQSPRYKIIEKKQPVAFWCNPISGHNTLYWYLQNLGQGPELLIRYENEEAVDDSQLPKDRFSAERLKGVDSTLKIQPAELGDSAVYLCASSRAPRATNEKLFFGSGTQLSVL.

The chain has TRBV7-9 and TRBJ2-2; D is uncertain. CDR3 length equals 13 residues. Germline values: CDR1 SEHNR, CDR2 FQNEAQ (reference sequence). V lost 1 base, J lost 6 bases, and 6 bases lay in between. The CDR3 DNA reads as TGTGCCAGCAGCTTAGTCCAGGCCGGGGAGCTGTTTTTT. This sequence encodes CASSLVQAGELFF.